This T cell receptor beta chain was retrieved from a study of identical twins. Notes on the study in general: Conclusions were drawn cross-sectionally by statistical analysis, without following the same donors.

Germline V CDR1 and CDR2: SGHRS, YFSETQ. The CDR3 length is 11 residues. Trimming cost V 1 base and J 5 bases, with 3 bases left between them. TCRdb recomputed calls from the 5' RACE reads with MiXCR, one row per CDR3 protein. The table lists roughly 190,000 distinct CDR3 sequences, 15% of them singletons, with 35% to 45% in the top ten. All donors were healthy, and all were Caucasian. At least ten counts were recorded for this clonotype. Its antigen is unknown. These data also featured in a second study, about T cells expressing NK-cell markers. From that second work: The study found dominant NKG2C+ clonotypes at about 1.0-7.0% of CD8+ T cells in about 6 donors.

This chain joins TRBV5-1 and TRBJ2-5; no definite D call. The TCR sequence derives from a woman between 18 and 30 years old in good health. Sequenced sample: CD8+ T cells sorted from blood. Here the CDR3 DNA reads TGCGCCAGCAGCTTGCCCGAGACCCAGTACTTC. Translating gives CASSLPETQYF. Together with reference TRBV5-1 and TRBJ2-5, the CDR3 gives the full variable domain: KAGVTQTPRYLIKTRGQQVTLSCSPISGHRSVSWYQQTPGQGLQFLFEYFSETQRNKGNFPGRFSGRQFSNSRSEMNVSTLELGDSALYLCASSLPETQYFGPGTRLLVL.